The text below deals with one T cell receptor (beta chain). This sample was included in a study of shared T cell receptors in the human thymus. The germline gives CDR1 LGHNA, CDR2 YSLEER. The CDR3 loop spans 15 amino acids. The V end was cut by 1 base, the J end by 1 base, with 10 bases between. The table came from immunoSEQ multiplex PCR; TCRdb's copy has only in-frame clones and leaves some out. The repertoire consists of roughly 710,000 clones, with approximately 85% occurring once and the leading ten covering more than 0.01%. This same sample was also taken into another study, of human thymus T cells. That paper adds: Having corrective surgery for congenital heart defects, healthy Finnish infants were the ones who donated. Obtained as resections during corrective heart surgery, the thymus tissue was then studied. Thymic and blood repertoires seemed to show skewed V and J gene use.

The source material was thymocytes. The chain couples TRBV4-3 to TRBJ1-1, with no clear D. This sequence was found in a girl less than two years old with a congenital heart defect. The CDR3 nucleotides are TGCGCCAGCAGCCAAGGGGCTGCGGGGAACACTGAAGCTTTCTTT. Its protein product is CASSQGAAGNTEAFF.